This paragraph covers one TCR beta chain sequence. The naive CD8 subset, CD45RO-negative cells positively selected for CCR7, excluded terminally differentiated effector memory CD45RA+ cells. This sample was included in a study of shared clonotypes between healthy human individuals. In the study overall: Donors had three CD4 naive, three CD4 memory, two CD8 naive and one CD8 memory plate apiece.

Libraries were prepared by immunoSEQ multiplex PCR; TCRdb keeps only in-frame clonotypes and omits some of them. Counted here are some 2 million clones, about 95% occurring once; the ten biggest clones make up roughly 1.1%. V was pared by 5 bases and J by 2 bases, with 5 bases of the junction left unmatched. The CDR3 spans 14 residues. CDR1 LNHDA and CDR2 SQIVND come from the germline V gene (reference sequence). The gene calls are TRBV19 and TRBJ2-7; 8 positions match TRBD1. The material sequenced was naive CD8+ T cells sorted from blood. This TCR was sampled from a man younger than 35 in good health. This chain's CDR3 is CASSPGQAAYEQYF. The CDR3 coding sequence is TGTGCCAGTAGTCCGGGACAGGCTGCCTACGAGCAGTACTTC. The full variable domain, in which reference TRBV19 and TRBJ2-7 provide the parts outside the CDR3, is DGGITQSPKYLFRKEGQNVTLSCEQNLNHDAMYWYRQDPGQGLRLIYYSQIVNDFQKGDIAEGYSVSREKKESFPLTVTSAQKNPTAFYLCASSPGQAAYEQYFGPGTRLTVT.